A single T cell receptor (beta chain) is shown here with its context. The record originates from a study of CD8 T cells in Susac syndrome. Reverse transcription of about 0.5 to 1 ug RNA used random hexamers. TCRdb reanalysed the immunoSEQ multiplex PCR reads using MiXCR and keeps one entry per CDR3 protein. The sample gives about 80,000 distinct CDR3 sequences, 94% of which show up once; around 0.25% is in the top ten. This CDR3 is built from 12 residues. Trimming pared 3 bases from V and 8 bases from J, leaving 10 bases between. Per germline, CDR1 LGHNT and CDR2 FRNRAP. The sequence was obtained from a human donor in good health. Sample: CD8+ T cells from PBMCs. The chain employs TRBV12-5 and TRBJ1-2; D is undetermined. The DNA of the CDR3 is TGTGCTAGTGGTTTAATCCGAAGCGGCTACACCTTC. Its translation is CASGLIRSGYTF.